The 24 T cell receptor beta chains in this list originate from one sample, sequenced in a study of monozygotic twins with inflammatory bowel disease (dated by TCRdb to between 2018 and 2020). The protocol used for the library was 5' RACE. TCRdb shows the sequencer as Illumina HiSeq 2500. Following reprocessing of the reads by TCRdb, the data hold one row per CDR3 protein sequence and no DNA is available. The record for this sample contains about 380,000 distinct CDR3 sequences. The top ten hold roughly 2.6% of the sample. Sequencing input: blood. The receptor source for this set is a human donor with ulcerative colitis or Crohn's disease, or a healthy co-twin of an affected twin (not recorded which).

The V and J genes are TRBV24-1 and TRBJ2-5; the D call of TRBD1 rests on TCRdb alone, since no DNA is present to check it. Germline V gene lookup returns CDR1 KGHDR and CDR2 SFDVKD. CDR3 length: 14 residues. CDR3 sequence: CATSDLRQMETQYF.

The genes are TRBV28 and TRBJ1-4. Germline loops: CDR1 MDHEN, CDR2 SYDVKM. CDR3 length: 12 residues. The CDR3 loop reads CASRTGGEKLFF. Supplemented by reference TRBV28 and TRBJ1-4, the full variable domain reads DVKVTQSSRYLVKRTGEKVFLECVQDMDHENMFWYRQDPGLGLRLIYFSYDVKMKEKGDIPEGYSVSREKKERFSLILESASTNQTSMYLCASRTGGEKLFFGSGTQLSVL.

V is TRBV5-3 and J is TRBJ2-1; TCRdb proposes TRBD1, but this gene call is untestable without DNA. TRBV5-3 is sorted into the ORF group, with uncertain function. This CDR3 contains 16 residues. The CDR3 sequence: CARSLTADGGSNEQFF.

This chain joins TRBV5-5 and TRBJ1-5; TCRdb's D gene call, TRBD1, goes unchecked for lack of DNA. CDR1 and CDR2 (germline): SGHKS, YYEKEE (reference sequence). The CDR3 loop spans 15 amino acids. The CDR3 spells CASSVSRGEAQPQHF.

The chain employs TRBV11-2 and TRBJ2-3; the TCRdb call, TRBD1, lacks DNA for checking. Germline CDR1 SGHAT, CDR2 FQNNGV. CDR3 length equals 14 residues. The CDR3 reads CASSRAYRSDTQYF.

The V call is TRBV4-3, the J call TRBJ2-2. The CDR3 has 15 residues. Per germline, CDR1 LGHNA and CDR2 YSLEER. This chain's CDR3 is CASSQAHREFGELFF.

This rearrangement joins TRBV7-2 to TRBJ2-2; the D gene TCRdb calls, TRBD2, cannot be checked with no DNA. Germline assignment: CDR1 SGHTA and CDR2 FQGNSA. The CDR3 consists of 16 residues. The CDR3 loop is CASKYTSGGTTGELFF.

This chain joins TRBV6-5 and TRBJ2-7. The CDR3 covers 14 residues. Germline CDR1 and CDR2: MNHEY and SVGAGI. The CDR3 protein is CASSYAVAVYEQYF.

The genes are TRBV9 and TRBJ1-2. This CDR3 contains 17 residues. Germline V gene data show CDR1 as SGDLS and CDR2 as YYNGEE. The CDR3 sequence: CASSPALDTLRSGGYTF.

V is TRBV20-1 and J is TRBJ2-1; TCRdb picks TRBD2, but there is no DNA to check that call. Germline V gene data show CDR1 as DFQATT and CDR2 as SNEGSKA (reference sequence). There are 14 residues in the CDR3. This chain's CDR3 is CSAPLAQGKNEQFF.

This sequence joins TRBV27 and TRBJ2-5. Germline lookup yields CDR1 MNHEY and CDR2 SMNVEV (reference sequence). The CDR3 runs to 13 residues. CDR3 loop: CASSEDGSETQYF.

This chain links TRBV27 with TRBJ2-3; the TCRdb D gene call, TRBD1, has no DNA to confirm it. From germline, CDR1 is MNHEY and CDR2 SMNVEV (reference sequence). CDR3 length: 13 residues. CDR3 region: CASRGQGQDTQYF.

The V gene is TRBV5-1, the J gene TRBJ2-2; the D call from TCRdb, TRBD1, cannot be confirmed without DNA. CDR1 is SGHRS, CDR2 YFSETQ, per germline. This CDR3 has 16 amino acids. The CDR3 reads CASSTGQGANTGELFF. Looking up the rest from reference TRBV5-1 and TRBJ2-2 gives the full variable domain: KAGVTQTPRYLIKTRGQQVTLSCSPISGHRSVSWYQQTPGQGLQFLFEYFSETQRNKGNFPGRFSGRQFSNSRSEMNVSTLELGDSALYLCASSTGQGANTGELFFGEGSRLTVL.

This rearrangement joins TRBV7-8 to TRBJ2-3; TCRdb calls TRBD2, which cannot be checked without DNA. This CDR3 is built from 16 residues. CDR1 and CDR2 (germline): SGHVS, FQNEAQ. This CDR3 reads CASSPASGGMGDTQYF.

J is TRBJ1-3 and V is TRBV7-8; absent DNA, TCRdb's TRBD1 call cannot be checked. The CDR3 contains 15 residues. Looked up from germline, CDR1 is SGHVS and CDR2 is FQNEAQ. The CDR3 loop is CASSPRTLSGNTIYF.

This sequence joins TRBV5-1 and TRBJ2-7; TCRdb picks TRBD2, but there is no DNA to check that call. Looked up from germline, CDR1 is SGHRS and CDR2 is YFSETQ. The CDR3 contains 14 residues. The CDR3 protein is CASMVVQPADQQYF.

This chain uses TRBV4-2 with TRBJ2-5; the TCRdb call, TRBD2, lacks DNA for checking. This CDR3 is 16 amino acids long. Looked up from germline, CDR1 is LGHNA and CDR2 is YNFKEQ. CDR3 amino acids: CASSQVPTSGGETQYF.

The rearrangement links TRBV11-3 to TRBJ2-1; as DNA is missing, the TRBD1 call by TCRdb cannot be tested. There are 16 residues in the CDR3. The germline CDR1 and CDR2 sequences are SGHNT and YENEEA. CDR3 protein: CASSLAGQGLHNEQFF.

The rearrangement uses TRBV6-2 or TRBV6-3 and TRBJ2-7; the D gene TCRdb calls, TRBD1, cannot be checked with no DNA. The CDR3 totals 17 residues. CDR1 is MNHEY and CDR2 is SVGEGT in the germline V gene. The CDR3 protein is CASRAFPGGKHGYEQYF.

The CDR3 region is CASTIPERGNTEAFF. The chain has TRBV7-9 and TRBJ1-1. Germline CDR1 and CDR2: SEHNR and FQNEAQ (reference sequence). This CDR3 region has 15 residues.

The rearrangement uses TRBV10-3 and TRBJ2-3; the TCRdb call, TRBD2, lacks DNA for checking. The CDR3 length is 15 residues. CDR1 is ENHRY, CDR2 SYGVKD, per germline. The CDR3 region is CAIRTSGGAMDTQYF.

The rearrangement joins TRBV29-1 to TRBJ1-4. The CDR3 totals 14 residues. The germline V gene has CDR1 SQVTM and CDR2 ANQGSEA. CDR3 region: CSVRRGGLNEKLFF.

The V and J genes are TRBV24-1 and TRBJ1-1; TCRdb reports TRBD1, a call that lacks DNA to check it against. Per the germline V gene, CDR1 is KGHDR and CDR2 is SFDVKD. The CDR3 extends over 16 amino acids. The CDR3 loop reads CATSDSGTGSVTEAFF.

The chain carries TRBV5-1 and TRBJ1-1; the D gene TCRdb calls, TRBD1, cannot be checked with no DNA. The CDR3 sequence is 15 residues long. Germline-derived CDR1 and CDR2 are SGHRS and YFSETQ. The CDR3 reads CASSLFVRVGTEAFF.